This TCR beta chain is drawn from a study of Graves' ophthalmopathy and Graves' hyperthyroidism. Study at large: Stable hyperthyroidism denotes an absence of ophthalmopathy throughout 18 months of follow-up. Study results and caveats: A model built from 13 signatures distinguished ophthalmopathy from stable hyperthyroidism with approximately 88% sensitivity and around 78% specificity.

Germline V gene sequence: CDR1 SGHDN, CDR2 FVKESK. Trimming cost V 1 base and J 0 bases, with 7 bases left between them. This CDR3 is built from 16 residues. Amplification targeted the TCR beta CDR3 regions, with RNA transcripts as the source material. HTBI primers primed a first-round RT-PCR, and a second-round multiplex PCR followed. One entry per CDR3 protein, called by TCRdb with MiXCR from the multiplex PCR reads. The table has roughly 1.1 million distinct CDR3 sequences, 36% seen once. In its sample, this clonotype was seen many times. Its antigen remains unidentified. The clonotype comes from an adult man with Graves' hyperthyroidism. The sequencing input was peripheral blood or thyroid tissue (not recorded which). The V call is TRBV14, the J call TRBJ1-6; D call uncertain. The CDR3, as DNA: TGTGCCAGCAGCCAAGCAACCAGCTCCTATAATTCACCCCTCCACTTT. It is translated as CASSQATSSYNSPLHF.